Detailed here is one T cell receptor beta chain. The CDR3 loop spans 15 amino acids. Germline V gives CDR1 MRHNA, CDR2 SNTAGT. The V and J ends lost 6 bases and 3 bases, in that order; junction bases with no gene match: 10. These data are taken from a study of blood T cell repertoires in COVID-19. About the research overall: Two negative PCRs, clearance, or symptom resolution were required of recovered Cohort 3 donors.

Original processing notes: Reference gene primer amplification in the assay estimated nucleated cell counts. Only in-frame clones appear in the TCRdb table, and some are missing; sequencing was by immunoSEQ multiplex PCR. V and J calls and clone size follow that table, whereas D and trimming were derived from the DNA. This sample has roughly 150,000 clones, with 84% found just once. Sample: PBMCs or T cells enriched from blood (not recorded which). The chain uses TRBV6-4 and TRBJ2-7; 8 bases line up with TRBD1. The origin of this receptor is a man aged 50 to 60 in a cohort exposed to, infected with or recovered from COVID-19 (not recorded which). The CDR3 coding sequence is TGTGCCAGCAGAACAATTGAGGACAGGGACTACGAGCAGTACTTC. It yields the protein CASRTIEDRDYEQYF.